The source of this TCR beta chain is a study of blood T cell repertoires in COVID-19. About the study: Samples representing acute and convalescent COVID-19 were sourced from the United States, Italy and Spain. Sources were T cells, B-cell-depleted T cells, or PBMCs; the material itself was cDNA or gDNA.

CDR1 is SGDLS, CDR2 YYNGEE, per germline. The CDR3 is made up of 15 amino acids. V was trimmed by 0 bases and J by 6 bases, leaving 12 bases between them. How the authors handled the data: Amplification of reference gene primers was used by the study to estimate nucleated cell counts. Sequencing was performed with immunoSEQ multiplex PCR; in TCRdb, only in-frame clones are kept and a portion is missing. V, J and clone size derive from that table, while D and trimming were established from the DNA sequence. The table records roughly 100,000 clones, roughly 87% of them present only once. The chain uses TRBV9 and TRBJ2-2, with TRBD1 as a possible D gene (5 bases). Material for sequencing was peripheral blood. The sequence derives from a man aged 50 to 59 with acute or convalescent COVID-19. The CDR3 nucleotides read TGTGCCAGCAGCGTAGACGCAGGGTCGGCCGGGGAGCTGTTTTTT. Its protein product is CASSVDAGSAGELFF.